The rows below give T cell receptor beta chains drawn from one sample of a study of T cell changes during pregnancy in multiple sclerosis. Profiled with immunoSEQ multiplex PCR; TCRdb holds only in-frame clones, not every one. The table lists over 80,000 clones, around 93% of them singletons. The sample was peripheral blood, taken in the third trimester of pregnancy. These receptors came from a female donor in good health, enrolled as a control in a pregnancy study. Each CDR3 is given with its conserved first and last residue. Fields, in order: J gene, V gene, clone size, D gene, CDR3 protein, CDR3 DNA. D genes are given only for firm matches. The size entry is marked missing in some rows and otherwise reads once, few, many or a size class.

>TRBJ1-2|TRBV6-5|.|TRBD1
CASSYSGDSNYGYTF
TGTGCCAGCAGTTACTCGGGGGACAGTAACTATGGCTACACCTTC
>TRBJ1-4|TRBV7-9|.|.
CASSLARPGIGEKLFF
TGTGCCAGCAGCTTAGCGCGGCCGGGTATAGGTGAAAAACTGTTTTTT
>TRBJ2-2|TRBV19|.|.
CAAAPGAGELFF
TGTGCCGCAGCCCCGGGAGCCGGGGAGCTGTTTTTT
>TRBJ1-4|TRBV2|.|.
CASSGQGPWEKLFF
TGTGCCAGCAGTGGGCAGGGTCCCTGGGAAAAACTGTTTTTT
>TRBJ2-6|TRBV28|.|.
CASSYVVFGGSGANVLTF
TGTGCCAGCAGTTACGTGGTTTTCGGAGGGTCTGGGGCCAACGTCCTGACTTTC
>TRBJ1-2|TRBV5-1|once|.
CASSLGGYSGYTF
TGCGCCAGCAGCTTGGGAGGGTACAGTGGCTACACCTTC
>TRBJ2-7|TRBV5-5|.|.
CASSTDSNPTYEQYF
TGTGCCAGCAGCACTGACTCGAATCCAACCTACGAGCAGTACTTC
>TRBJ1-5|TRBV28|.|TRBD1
CASSLGRGPHQPQHF
TGTGCCAGCAGTTTGGGCAGGGGGCCGCATCAGCCCCAGCATTTT
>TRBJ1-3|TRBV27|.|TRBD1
CASSSGTGARNTIYF
TGTGCCAGCAGTTCGGGGACAGGGGCAAGAAACACCATATATTTT
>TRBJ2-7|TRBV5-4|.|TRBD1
CASSLRDRVSYEQYF
TGTGCCAGCAGCTTGAGGGACAGGGTTTCCTACGAGCAGTACTTC
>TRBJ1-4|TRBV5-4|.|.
CASSLGGAANEKLFF
TGTGCCAGCAGCTTGGGGGGCGCGGCTAATGAAAAACTGTTTTTT
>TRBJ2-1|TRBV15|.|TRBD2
CATSKETSGRRGEQFF
TGTGCCACCAGCAAGGAGACTAGCGGGAGAAGGGGTGAGCAGTTCTTC
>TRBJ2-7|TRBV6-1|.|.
CASSGGTGLGEQYF
TGTGCCAGCAGTGGCGGGACGGGATTGGGCGAGCAGTACTTC